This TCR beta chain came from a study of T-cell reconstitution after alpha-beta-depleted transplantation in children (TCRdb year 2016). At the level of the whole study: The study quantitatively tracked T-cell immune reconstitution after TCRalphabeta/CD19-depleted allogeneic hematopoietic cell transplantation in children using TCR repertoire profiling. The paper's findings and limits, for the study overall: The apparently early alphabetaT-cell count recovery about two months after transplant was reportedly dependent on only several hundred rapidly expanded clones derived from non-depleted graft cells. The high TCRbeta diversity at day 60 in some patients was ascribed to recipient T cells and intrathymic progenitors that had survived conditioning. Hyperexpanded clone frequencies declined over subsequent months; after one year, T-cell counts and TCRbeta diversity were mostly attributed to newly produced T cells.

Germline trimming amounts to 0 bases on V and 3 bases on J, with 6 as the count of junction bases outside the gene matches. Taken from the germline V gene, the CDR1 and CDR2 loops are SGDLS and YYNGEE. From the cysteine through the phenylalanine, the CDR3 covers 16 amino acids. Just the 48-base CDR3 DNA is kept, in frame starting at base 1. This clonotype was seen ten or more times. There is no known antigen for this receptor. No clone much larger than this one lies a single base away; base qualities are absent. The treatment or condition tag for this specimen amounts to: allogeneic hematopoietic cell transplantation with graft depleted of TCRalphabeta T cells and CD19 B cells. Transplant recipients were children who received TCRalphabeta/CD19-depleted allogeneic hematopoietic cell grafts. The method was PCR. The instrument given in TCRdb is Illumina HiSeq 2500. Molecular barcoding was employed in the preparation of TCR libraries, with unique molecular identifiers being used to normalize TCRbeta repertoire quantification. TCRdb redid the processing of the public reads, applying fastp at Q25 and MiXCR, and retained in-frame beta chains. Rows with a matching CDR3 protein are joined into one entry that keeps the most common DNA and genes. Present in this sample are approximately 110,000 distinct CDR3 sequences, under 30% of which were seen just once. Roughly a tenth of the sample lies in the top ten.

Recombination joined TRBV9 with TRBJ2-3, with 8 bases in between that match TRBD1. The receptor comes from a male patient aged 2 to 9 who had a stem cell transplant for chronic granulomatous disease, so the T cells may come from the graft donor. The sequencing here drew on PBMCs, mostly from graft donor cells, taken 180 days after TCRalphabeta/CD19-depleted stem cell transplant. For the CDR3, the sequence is CASSVGGQGVTDTQYF. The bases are TGTGCCAGCAGCGTAGGTGGACAGGGTGTGACAGATACGCAGTATTTT.